This T cell receptor (beta chain) originates from a study of T cell repertoires in aging, cancer and after chemotherapy. Study-wide context: Pre- and post-chemotherapy samples were paired from glioblastoma patients treated with temozolomide-based therapy. Whole-study results and caveats: Rebound thymic output was suggested by rising median generation probability during chemotherapy in each cancer cohort. In cancer patients, declining TCR diversity with age involved lost richness and lost evenness.

This clonotype came up once. Its antigen is not known. The template was genomic DNA from peripheral blood, not RNA. TRB rearrangements spanning V, D and J were amplified using mixed TRB-A/B primers. MiXCR, applied by TCRdb to the multiplex PCR reads, yields one record per CDR3 protein. In the table there are about 2,400 distinct CDR3 sequences, roughly 47% of which are singletons. The CDR3 has 13 amino acids. Trimming removed 0 bases from V and 3 bases from J, with 6 bases in between. Looked up from germline, CDR1 is SGDLS and CDR2 is YYNGEE. The sequence derives from a human donor with a solid tumor. Sequencing input: blood. This sequence joins TRBV9 and TRBJ1-1, with D hard to call. This chain's CDR3 is CASSVDQYTEAFF. In DNA, the CDR3 is TGTGCCAGCAGCGTAGACCAGTACACTGAAGCTTTCTTT.